This entry describes one T cell receptor beta chain. This record comes from a study of tumor-infiltrating lymphocytes in primary liver carcinoma. The researchers produced TCR beta cDNA from 500 ng total RNA with a constant-region primer. Three rounds of nested multiplex PCR with slightly modified ARM-PCR produced TCR beta libraries. Use of TRBV1-TRBV30 forward primers with a C-beta reverse primer characterized the first two PCR rounds, which lasted about 10 cycles each. TCRdb processed the multiplex PCR reads anew with MiXCR; each CDR3 protein has one entry. Here the sample spans approximately 340,000 distinct CDR3 sequences, less than 70% being singletons. CDR1 is MNHNS and CDR2 is SASEGT in the germline V gene. The CDR3 length is 16 residues. Trimming removed 8 bases from V and 1 base from J, with 18 bases in between. Germline DNA was also extracted, while the blood RNA originated from unsorted whole blood.

This receptor was taken from a man aged 40-49 years with primary liver carcinoma and hepatitis B virus infection. Sequencing used peripheral blood. This chain joins TRBV6-1 and TRBJ1-5, with D unresolved. DNA for the CDR3: TGTGCCAGCTCCTTTTGGAGTATGGGAAGCAATCAGCCCCAGCATTTT. Translation: CASSFWSMGSNQPQHF.